This is a list of T cell receptor beta chains from one sample in a study of cytomegalovirus exposure and HLA in healthy donors. Repertoires were generated with immunoSEQ multiplex PCR, while TCRdb's copy carries only in-frame clones and drops some. The top ten hold around 3% of the sample, which has approximately 99,000 clones, over 60% seen once. The specimen sequenced was PBMCs. The receptors were sampled from a male donor in good health and CMV-seropositive. CDR3s include the opening cysteine and the closing phenylalanine or tryptophan. Each record gives: V gene, clone size, J gene, CDR3 protein. Size tells how often a clone was seen (once, few, many) or the class of an expanded clone, and some rows leave it out.

v_gene: TRBV5-1; abundance: NA; j_gene: TRBJ1-1; CDR3aa: CASSLDGGSNTEAFF
v_gene: TRBV6-1; abundance: NA; j_gene: TRBJ1-1; CDR3aa: CASSEAQGTEAFF
v_gene: TRBV7-9; abundance: NA; j_gene: TRBJ1-2; CDR3aa: CASSLGAGLYGYTF
v_gene: TRBV27; abundance: NA; j_gene: TRBJ1-1; CDR3aa: CASSLGLAATEAFF
v_gene: TRBV12-5; abundance: NA; j_gene: TRBJ1-1; CDR3aa: CASGRGQGRTEAFF
v_gene: TRBV18; abundance: NA; j_gene: TRBJ2-6; CDR3aa: CASSTQGSGANVLTF
v_gene: TRBV2; abundance: NA; j_gene: TRBJ2-7; CDR3aa: CASSGHSLEQYF
v_gene: TRBV4-2; abundance: few; j_gene: TRBJ1-2; CDR3aa: CASSRGGETIYGYTF
v_gene: TRBV4-1; abundance: once; j_gene: TRBJ2-7; CDR3aa: CASSQAGQSYEQYF
v_gene: TRBV19; abundance: NA; j_gene: TRBJ2-7; CDR3aa: CASSIAGALSYEQYF
v_gene: TRBV4-3; abundance: few; j_gene: TRBJ2-1; CDR3aa: CASSPGTGTNNEQFF
v_gene: TRBV6-5; abundance: NA; j_gene: TRBJ1-6; CDR3aa: CASSSDGTGYNSPLHF
v_gene: TRBV7-8; abundance: NA; j_gene: TRBJ1-2; CDR3aa: CASSVRTGPLNYGYTF
v_gene: TRBV6-1; abundance: NA; j_gene: TRBJ1-2; CDR3aa: CASSEWLGQRNYGYTF
v_gene: TRBV9; abundance: NA; j_gene: TRBJ1-1; CDR3aa: CASSPPDGMNTEAFF
v_gene: TRBV2; abundance: few; j_gene: TRBJ1-2; CDR3aa: CASTGDREGYTF
v_gene: TRBV4-1; abundance: NA; j_gene: TRBJ1-1; CDR3aa: CASSPPVGRTEAFF
v_gene: TRBV15; abundance: once; j_gene: TRBJ1-2; CDR3aa: CATSRDGGYGYTF
v_gene: TRBV6-5; abundance: NA; j_gene: TRBJ1-1; CDR3aa: CASSSEAHTEAFF
v_gene: TRBV21-1; abundance: few; j_gene: TRBJ1-5; CDR3aa: CASSRGSNQPQHF
v_gene: TRBV19; abundance: NA; j_gene: TRBJ1-5; CDR3aa: CASSTRQGRWDGQPQHF
v_gene: TRBV5-1; abundance: few; j_gene: TRBJ2-3; CDR3aa: CASSLSGSTDTQYF
v_gene: TRBV5-1; abundance: NA; j_gene: TRBJ2-7; CDR3aa: CASSLVPGQGLNTRLGEQYF
v_gene: TRBV29-1; abundance: NA; j_gene: TRBJ2-5; CDR3aa: CSARQTGGETQYF
v_gene: TRBV7-2; abundance: NA; j_gene: TRBJ2-5; CDR3aa: CASSSMTPNQETQYF
v_gene: TRBV7-2; abundance: once; j_gene: TRBJ1-2; CDR3aa: CASTSDRSVYTF
v_gene: TRBV7-8; abundance: NA; j_gene: TRBJ2-7; CDR3aa: CASSPLRASGGDEQYF
v_gene: TRBV5-1; abundance: NA; j_gene: TRBJ2-5; CDR3aa: CASSLGTGRETQYF
v_gene: TRBV5-1; abundance: NA; j_gene: TRBJ1-5; CDR3aa: CASSPTGGPQPQHF
v_gene: TRBV7-2; abundance: NA; j_gene: TRBJ2-1; CDR3aa: CASSVGQNSYNEQFF
v_gene: TRBV4-3; abundance: NA; j_gene: TRBJ2-3; CDR3aa: CASSPSVVAGGQDTQYF
v_gene: TRBV2; abundance: NA; j_gene: TRBJ2-7; CDR3aa: CASSVSYEQYF
v_gene: TRBV7-2; abundance: few; j_gene: TRBJ2-1; CDR3aa: CASSPGLAGNNEQFF
v_gene: TRBV6-1; abundance: NA; j_gene: TRBJ2-7; CDR3aa: CASSQTGGYEQYF
v_gene: TRBV6-5; abundance: NA; j_gene: TRBJ2-2; CDR3aa: CASKSGGAGTGELFF
v_gene: TRBV30; abundance: once; j_gene: TRBJ2-7; CDR3aa: CAWTILPGSGASYEQYF
v_gene: TRBV5-4; abundance: NA; j_gene: TRBJ2-7; CDR3aa: CASSLEQGAYEQYF
v_gene: TRBV5-1; abundance: few; j_gene: TRBJ1-1; CDR3aa: CASSLAGGMNTEAFF
v_gene: TRBV7-7; abundance: once; j_gene: TRBJ1-1; CDR3aa: CASSAGEWDTEAFF
v_gene: TRBV4-1; abundance: NA; j_gene: TRBJ1-5; CDR3aa: CASSQGRIGASNQPQHF
v_gene: TRBV5-5; abundance: NA; j_gene: TRBJ1-2; CDR3aa: CASSLARRDGYTF
v_gene: TRBV5-6; abundance: NA; j_gene: TRBJ1-2; CDR3aa: CASSSRQATHYGYTF
v_gene: TRBV18; abundance: NA; j_gene: TRBJ1-1; CDR3aa: CASSPQGATEAFF
v_gene: TRBV15; abundance: NA; j_gene: TRBJ2-1; CDR3aa: CATSRQGSSYNEQFF
v_gene: TRBV14; abundance: NA; j_gene: TRBJ2-1; CDR3aa: CASSQAGAIRGNEQFF
v_gene: TRBV19; abundance: NA; j_gene: TRBJ1-2; CDR3aa: CASSIKGPRMEGYTF
v_gene: TRBV6-5; abundance: few; j_gene: TRBJ1-2; CDR3aa: CASTLGGVYGYTF
v_gene: TRBV6-4; abundance: few; j_gene: TRBJ2-1; CDR3aa: CASSGTSGGYNEQFF
v_gene: TRBV7-2; abundance: NA; j_gene: TRBJ2-7; CDR3aa: CASSSSSEQYF